This record concerns one T cell receptor (beta chain) sequence. This clonotype was recorded many times. It lacks a known antigen. No much larger clone exists at a distance of one base, and base qualities are not known. The record originates from a study of T-cell reconstitution after alpha-beta-depleted transplantation in children (TCRdb year 2016). For the study in its entirety: Using TCR repertoire profiling, the study quantitatively followed how T-cell immune reconstitution unfolded in children after TCRalphabeta/CD19-depleted allogeneic hematopoietic cell transplantation.

The cysteine opens and the phenylalanine closes a CDR3 of 13 amino acids. The sequence is cut down to CDR3 DNA, 39 bases in frame from base 1. The junction shows trimming of 4 bases on V and 6 bases on J, plus 15 bases between the germline ends. The germline V gene (reference sequence) provides CDR1 DFQATT and CDR2 SNEGSKA. Library preparation employed PCR. Reads for this sample came from an Illumina HiSeq 2500. TCR libraries were prepared with molecular barcoding, using unique molecular identifiers to normalize TCRbeta repertoire quantification. TCRdb passed the public sequencing reads through fastp at Q25 and MiXCR, retaining productive beta sequences. Each entry is one CDR3 protein sequence, shown with its most common DNA and genes. For this sample the table gives about 600,000 distinct CDR3 sequences, of which around 23% were detected only once. 14% of the sample rests with the top ten. Explained via the paper, the treatment or condition label denotes: allogeneic hematopoietic cell transplantation with graft depleted of TCRalphabeta T cells and CD19 B cells. The transplant recipients were children given TCRalphabeta/CD19-depleted allogeneic hematopoietic cell grafts.

Study-wide conclusions, independent of this receptor: Hyperexpanded clone frequencies declined over subsequent months; after one year, T-cell counts and TCRbeta diversity were mostly attributed to newly produced T cells. Apparently early alphabetaT-cell count recovery about two months after transplant reportedly relied on only several hundred rapidly expanded clones derived from non-depleted graft cells. In some patients, high TCRbeta diversity at day 60 was attributed to recipient T cells and intrathymic progenitors that had survived conditioning.

Sequencing used PBMCs, mostly from graft donor cells, obtained 360 days after TCRalphabeta/CD19-depleted stem cell transplant. The TCR originated in a boy under three years old who had a stem cell transplant for acute myeloid leukemia, so the T cells may come from the graft donor. The chain couples TRBV20-1 to TRBJ1-2; possibly the D gene is TRBD1, per 5 matching bases. The CDR3 loop reads CSAISQPGNGYTF. The bases are TGCAGTGCTATCTCCCAGCCAGGGAATGGCTACACCTTC.